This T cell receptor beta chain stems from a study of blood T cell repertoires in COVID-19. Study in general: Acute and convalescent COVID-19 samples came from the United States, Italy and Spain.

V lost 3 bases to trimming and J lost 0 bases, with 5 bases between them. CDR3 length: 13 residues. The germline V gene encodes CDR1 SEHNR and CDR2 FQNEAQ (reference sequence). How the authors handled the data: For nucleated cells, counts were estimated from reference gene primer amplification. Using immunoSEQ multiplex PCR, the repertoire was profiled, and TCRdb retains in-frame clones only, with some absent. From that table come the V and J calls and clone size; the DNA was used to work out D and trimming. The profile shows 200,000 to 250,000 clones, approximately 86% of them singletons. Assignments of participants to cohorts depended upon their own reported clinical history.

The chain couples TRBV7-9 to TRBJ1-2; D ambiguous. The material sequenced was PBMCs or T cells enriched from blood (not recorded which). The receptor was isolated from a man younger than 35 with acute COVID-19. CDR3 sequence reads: CASSFEANYGYTF. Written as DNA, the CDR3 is TGTGCCAGCAGCTTTGAGGCTAACTATGGCTACACCTTC.